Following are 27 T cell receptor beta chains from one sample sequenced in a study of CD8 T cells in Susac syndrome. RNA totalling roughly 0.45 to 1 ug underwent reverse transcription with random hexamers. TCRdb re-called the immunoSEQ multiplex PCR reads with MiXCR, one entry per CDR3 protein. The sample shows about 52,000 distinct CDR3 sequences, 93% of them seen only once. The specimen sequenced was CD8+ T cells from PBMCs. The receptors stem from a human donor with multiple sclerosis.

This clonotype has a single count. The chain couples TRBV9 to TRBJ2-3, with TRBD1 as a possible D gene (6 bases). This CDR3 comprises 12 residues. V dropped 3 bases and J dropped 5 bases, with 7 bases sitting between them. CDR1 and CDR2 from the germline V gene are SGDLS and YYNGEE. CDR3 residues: CASSAQGDTQYF. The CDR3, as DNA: TGTGCCAGCAGCGCACAGGGAGATACGCAGTATTTT.

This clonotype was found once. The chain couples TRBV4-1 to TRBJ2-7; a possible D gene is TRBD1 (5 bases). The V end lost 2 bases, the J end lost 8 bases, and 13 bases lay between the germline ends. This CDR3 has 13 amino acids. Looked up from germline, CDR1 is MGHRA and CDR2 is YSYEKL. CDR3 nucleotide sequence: TGCGCCAGCAGCCAATTTCGCCAGGACAAGCAGTACTTC. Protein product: CASSQFRQDKQYF.

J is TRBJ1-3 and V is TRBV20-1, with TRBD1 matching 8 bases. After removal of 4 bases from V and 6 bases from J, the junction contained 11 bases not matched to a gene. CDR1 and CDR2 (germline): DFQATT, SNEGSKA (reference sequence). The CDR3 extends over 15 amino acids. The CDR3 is CSANIRGQGENTIYF. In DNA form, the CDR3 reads TGCAGTGCTAATATCAGGGGGCAAGGGGAAAACACCATATATTTT.

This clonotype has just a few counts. The CDR3 DNA reads as TGTGCCAGTAGTCCCTCTAGCGGGGGGGCCTACGAGCAGTACTTC. It is translated as CASSPSSGGAYEQYF. The rearrangement joins TRBV19 to TRBJ2-7, with 12 positions matching TRBD2. From germline, CDR1 is LNHDA and CDR2 SQIVND (reference sequence). The CDR3 runs 15 residues. Germline trimming cut 5 bases from V and 2 bases from J; bases unmatched to any gene: 4.

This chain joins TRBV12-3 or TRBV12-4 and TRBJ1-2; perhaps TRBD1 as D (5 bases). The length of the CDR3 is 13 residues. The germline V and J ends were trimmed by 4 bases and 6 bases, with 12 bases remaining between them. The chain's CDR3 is CASSSRGGDGYTF. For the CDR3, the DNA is TGTGCCAGCAGTTCTAGGGGAGGTGATGGCTACACCTTC.

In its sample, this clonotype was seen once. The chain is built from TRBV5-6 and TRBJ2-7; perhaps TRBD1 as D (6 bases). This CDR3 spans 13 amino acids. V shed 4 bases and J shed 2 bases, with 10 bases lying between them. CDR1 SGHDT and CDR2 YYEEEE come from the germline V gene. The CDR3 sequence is CASSLWTAYEQYF. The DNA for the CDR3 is TGTGCCAGCAGCCTGTGGACAGCCTACGAGCAGTACTTC.

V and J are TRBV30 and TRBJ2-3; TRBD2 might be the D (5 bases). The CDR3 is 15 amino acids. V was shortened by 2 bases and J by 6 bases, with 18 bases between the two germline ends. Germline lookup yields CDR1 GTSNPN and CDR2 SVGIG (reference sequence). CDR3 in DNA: TGTGCCTGGAGTACTATTAGGACCTCGGGGGATACGCAGTATTTT. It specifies CAWSTIRTSGDTQYF.

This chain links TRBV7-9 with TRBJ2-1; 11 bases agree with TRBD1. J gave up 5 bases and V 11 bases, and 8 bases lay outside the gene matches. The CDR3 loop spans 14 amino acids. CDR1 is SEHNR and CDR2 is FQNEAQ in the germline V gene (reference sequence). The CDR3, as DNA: TGTGCCGCGGATCCGGGACAGGGGGACAATGAGCAGTTCTTC. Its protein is CAADPGQGDNEQFF.

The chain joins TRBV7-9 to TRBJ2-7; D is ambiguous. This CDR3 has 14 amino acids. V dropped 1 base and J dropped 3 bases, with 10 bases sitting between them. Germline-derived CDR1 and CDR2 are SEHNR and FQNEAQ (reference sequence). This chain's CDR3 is CASSLEEIYYEQYF. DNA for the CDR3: TGTGCCAGCAGCTTAGAGGAGATTTACTACGAGCAGTACTTC.

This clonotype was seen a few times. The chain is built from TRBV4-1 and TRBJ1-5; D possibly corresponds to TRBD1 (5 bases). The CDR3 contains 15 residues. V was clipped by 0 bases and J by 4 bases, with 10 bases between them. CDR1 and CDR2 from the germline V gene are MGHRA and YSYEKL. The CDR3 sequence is CASSQERQGNQPQHF. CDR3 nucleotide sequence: TGCGCCAGCAGCCAAGAGCGGCAGGGAAATCAGCCCCAGCATTTT.

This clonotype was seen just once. CDR3 nucleotides: TGTGCCAGCAGCCGGGGACACTTGAACACTGAAGCTTTCTTT. Its protein is CASSRGHLNTEAFF. The chain uses TRBV7-9 and TRBJ1-1; tentative D call: TRBD1 (6 bases). The CDR3 runs 14 residues. Trimming pared 5 bases from V and 0 bases from J, leaving 10 bases between. CDR1 and CDR2 from the germline V gene are SEHNR and FQNEAQ (reference sequence).

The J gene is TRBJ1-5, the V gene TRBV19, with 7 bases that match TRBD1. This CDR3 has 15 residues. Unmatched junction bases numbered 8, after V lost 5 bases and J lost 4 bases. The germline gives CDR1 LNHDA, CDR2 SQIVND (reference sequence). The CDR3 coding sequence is TGTGCCAGTAGTTTCCGGGACAGCAGAAATCAGCCCCAGCATTTT. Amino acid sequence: CASSFRDSRNQPQHF.

The CDR3 DNA reads TGCAGCGTACAGACGGTCTACGAGCAGTACTTC. Translated: CSVQTVYEQYF. The chain carries TRBV29-1 and TRBJ2-7; D unresolved. With 6 bases removed from V and 3 bases from J, the gap between germline ends came to 9 bases. The CDR3 spans 11 residues. Germline V lookup: CDR1 SQVTM, CDR2 ANQGSEA.

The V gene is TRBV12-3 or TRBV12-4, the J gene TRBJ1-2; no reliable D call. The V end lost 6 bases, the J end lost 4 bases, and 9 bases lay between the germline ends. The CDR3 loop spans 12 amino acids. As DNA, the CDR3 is TGTGCCAGCAGGGCAGCGGTCTATGGCTACACCTTC. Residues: CASRAAVYGYTF.

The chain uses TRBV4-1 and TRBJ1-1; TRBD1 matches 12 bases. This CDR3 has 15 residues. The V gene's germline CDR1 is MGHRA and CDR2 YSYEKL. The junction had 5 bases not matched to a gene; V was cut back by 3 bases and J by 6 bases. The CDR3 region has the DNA TGCGCCAGCAGCCACCCGGGACAGGGGGCTCCTGAAGCTTTCTTT. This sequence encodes CASSHPGQGAPEAFF.

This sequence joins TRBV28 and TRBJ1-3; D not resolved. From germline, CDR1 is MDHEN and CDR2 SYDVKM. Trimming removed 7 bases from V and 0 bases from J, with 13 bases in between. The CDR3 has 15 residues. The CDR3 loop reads CASTQQRSSGNTIYF. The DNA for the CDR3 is TGTGCCAGCACCCAACAGAGATCCTCTGGAAACACCATATATTTT.

CDR3 DNA: TGTGCCAGCAGCTTGCAGGTCGGGGAGCTGTTTTTT. This translates into CASSLQVGELFF. The J gene is TRBJ2-2, the V gene TRBV5-4; D is uncertain. The CDR3 contains 12 residues. Germline assignment: CDR1 SGHNT and CDR2 YYREEE (reference sequence). V lost 1 base, J lost 7 bases, and 5 bases lay in between.

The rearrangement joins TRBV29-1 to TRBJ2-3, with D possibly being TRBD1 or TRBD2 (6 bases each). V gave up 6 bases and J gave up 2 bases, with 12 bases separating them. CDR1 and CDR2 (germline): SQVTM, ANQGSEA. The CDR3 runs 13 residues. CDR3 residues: CSVTRGTTDTQYF. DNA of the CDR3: TGCAGCGTGACTAGGGGGACCACAGATACGCAGTATTTT.

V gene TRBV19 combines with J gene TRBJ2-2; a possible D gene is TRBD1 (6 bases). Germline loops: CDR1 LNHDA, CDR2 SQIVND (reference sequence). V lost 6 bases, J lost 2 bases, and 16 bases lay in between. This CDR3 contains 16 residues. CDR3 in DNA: TGTGCCAGTAGAATAAAACAGGGTGGTAACACCGGGGAGCTGTTTTTT. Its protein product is CASRIKQGGNTGELFF.

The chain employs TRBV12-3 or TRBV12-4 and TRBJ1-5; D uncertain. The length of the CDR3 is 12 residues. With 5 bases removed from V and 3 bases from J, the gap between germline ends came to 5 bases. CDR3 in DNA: TGTGCCAGCAGTCCATACAATCAGCCCCAGCATTTT. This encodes CASSPYNQPQHF.

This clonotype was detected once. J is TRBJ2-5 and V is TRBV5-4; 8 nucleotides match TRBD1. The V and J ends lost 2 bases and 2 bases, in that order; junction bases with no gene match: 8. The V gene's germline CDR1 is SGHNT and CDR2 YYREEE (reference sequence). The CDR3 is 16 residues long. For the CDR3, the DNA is TGTGCCAGCAGCTTATACAGGGGGACCTATCAAGAGACCCAGTACTTC. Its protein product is CASSLYRGTYQETQYF.

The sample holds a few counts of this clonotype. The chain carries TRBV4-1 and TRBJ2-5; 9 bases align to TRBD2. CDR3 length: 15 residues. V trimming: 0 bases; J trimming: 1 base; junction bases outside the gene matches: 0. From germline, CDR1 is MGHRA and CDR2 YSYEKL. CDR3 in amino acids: CASSQERGGQETQYF. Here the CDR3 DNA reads TGCGCCAGCAGCCAAGAGCGGGGGGGCCAAGAGACCCAGTACTTC.

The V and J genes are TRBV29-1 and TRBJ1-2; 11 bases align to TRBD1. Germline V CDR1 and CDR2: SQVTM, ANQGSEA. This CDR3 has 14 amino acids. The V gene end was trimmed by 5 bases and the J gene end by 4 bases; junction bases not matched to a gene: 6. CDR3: CSVSGQGAGYGYTF. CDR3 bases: TGCAGCGTTTCAGGACAGGGGGCTGGCTATGGCTACACCTTC.

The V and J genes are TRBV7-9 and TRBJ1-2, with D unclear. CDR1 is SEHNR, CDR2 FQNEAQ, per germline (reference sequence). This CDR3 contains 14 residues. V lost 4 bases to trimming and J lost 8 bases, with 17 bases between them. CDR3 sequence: CASSYILVREGYTF. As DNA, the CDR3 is TGTGCCAGCAGCTACATACTCGTGAGGGAGGGCTACACCTTC.

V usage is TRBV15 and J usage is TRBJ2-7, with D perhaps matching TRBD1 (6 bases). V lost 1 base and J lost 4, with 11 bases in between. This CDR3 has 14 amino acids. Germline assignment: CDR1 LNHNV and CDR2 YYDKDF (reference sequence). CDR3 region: CATSRATGPYEQYF. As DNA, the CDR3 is TGTGCCACCAGCAGAGCTACAGGGCCATACGAGCAGTACTTC.

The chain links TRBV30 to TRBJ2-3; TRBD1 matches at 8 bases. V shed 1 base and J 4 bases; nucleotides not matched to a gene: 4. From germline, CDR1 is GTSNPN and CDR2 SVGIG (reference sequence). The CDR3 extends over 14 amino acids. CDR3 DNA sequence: TGTGCCTGGAGTGCGGACAGGGAGCCAGATACGCAGTATTTT. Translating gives CAWSADREPDTQYF.

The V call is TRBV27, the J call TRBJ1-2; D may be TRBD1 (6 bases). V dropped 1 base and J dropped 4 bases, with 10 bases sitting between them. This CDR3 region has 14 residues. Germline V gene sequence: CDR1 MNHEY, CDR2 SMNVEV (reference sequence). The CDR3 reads CASSLYPQGYGYTF. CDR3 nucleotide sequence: TGTGCCAGCAGTTTATACCCACAGGGCTATGGCTACACCTTC.